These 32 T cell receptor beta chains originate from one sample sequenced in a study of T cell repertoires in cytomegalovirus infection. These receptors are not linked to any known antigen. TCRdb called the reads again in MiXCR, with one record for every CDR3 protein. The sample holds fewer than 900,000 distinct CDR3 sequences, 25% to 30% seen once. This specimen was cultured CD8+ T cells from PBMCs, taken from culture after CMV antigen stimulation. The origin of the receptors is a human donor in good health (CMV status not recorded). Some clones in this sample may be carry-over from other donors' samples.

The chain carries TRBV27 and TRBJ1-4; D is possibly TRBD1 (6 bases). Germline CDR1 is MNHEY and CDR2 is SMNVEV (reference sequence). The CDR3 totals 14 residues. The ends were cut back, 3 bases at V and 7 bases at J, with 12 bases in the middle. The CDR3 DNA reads TGTGCCAGCAGTTTCCAGGGGAGTGGTGAAAAACTGTTTTTT. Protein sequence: CASSFQGSGEKLFF.

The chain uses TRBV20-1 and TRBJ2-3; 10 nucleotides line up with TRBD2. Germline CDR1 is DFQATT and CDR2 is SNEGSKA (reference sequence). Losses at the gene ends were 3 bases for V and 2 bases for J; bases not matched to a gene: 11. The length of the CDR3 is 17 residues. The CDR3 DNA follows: TGCAGTGCTAGTGGCAGCGGGGGGGGCTGGGTCACAGATACGCAGTATTTT. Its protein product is CSASGSGGGWVTDTQYF.

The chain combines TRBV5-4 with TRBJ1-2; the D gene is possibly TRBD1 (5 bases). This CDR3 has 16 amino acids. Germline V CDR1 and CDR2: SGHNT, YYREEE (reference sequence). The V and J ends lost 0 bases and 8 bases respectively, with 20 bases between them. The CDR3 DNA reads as TGTGCCAGCAGCTTGGCATCGGGACCCAAACCGGGAGGCTACACCTTC. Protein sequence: CASSLASGPKPGGYTF.

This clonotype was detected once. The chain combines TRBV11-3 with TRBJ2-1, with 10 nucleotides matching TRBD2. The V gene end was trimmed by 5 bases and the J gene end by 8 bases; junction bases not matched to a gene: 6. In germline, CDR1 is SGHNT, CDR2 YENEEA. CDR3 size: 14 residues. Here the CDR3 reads CASSSGGVLDEQFF. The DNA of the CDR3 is TGTGCCAGCAGCAGCGGGGGGGTTCTCGATGAGCAGTTCTTC. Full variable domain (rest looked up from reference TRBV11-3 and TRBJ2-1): EAGVVQSPRYKIIEKKQPVAFWCNPISGHNTLYWYLQNLGQGPELLIRYENEEAVDDSQLPKDRFSAERLKGVDSTLKIQPAELGDSAVYLCASSSGGVLDEQFFGPGTRLTVL.

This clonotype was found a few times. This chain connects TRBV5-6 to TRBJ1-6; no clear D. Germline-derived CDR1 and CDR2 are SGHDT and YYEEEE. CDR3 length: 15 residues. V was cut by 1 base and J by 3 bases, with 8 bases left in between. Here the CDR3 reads CASSLRRDYNSPLHF. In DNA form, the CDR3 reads TGTGCCAGCAGCTTGAGAAGGGACTATAATTCACCCCTCCACTTT.

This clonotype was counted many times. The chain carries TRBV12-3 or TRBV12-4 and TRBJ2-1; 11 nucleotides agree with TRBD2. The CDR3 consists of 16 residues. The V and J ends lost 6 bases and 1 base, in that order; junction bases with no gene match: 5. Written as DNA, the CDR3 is TGTGCCAGCAGAACTAGCGGGGGCGCGTCCTACAATGAGCAGTTCTTC. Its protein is CASRTSGGASYNEQFF.

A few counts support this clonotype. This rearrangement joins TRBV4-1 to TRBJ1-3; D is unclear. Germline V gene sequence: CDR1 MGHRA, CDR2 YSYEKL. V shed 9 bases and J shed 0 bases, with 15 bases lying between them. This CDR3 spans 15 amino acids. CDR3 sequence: CASSVSGSSGNTIYF. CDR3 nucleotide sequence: TGCGCCAGTTCAGTTTCAGGAAGCTCTGGAAACACCATATATTTT.

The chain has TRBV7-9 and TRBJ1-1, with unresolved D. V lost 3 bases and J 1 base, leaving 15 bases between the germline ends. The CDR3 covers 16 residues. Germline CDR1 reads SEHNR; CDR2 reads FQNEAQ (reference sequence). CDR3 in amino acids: CASSFTAGGRNTEAFF. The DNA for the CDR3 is TGTGCCAGCAGCTTTACCGCGGGCGGGAGGAACACTGAAGCTTTCTTT.

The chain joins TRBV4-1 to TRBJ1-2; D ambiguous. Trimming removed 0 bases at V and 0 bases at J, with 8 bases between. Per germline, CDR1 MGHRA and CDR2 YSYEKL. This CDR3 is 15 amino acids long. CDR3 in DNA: TGCGCCAGCAGCCAAGAGTTCCTAGCTAACTATGGCTACACCTTC. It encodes CASSQEFLANYGYTF.

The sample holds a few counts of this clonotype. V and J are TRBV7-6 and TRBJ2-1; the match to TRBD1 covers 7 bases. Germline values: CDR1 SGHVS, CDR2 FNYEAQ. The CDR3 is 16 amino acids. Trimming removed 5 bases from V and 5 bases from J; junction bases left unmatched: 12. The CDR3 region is CASSALETGLDNEQFF. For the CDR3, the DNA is TGTGCCAGCAGCGCCTTAGAGACAGGGCTGGACAATGAGCAGTTCTTC.

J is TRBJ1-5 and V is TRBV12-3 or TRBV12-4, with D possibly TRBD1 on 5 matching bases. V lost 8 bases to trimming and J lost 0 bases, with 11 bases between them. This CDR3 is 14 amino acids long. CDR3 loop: CASHSGYSNQPQHF. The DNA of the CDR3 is TGTGCCAGCCACTCAGGGTATAGCAATCAGCCCCAGCATTTT.

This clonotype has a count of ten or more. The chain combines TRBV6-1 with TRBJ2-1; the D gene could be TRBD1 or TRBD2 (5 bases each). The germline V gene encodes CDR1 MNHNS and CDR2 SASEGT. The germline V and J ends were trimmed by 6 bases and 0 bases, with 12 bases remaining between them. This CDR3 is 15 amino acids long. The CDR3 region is CASRTVGTSYNEQFF. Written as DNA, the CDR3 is TGTGCCAGCAGAACCGTCGGGACCTCCTACAATGAGCAGTTCTTC.

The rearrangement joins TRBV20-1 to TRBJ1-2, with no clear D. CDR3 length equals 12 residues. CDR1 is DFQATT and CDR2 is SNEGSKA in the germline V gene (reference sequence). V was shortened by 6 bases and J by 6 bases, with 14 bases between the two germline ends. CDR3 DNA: TGCAGTGCGAGGGCTTTGATCCATGGCTACACCTTC. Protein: CSARALIHGYTF.

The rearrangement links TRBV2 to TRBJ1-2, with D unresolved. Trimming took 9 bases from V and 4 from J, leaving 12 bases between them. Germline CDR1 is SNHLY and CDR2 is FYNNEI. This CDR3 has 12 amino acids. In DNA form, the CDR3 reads TGTGCCAGTTTTTTCATCGGCTATGGCTACACCTTC. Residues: CASFFIGYGYTF.

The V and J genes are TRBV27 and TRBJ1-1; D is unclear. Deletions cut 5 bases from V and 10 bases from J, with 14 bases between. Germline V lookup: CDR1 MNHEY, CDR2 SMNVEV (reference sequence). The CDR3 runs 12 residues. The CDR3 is CASSPPLKVAFF. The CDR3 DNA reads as TGTGCCAGCAGTCCGCCCCTCAAGGTAGCTTTCTTT.

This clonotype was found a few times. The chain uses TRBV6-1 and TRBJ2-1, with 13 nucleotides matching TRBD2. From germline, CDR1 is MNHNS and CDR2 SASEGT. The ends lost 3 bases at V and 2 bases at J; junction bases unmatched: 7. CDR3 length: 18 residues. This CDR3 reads CASSERTSGGSAYNEQFF. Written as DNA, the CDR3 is TGTGCCAGCAGTGAGAGGACTAGCGGGGGCTCTGCCTACAATGAGCAGTTCTTC.

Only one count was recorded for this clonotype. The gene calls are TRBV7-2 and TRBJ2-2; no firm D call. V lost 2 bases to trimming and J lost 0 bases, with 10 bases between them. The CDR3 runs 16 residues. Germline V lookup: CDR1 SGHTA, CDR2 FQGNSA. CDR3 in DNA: TGTGCCAGCAGCTTAAATCCAGGATCGAACACCGGGGAGCTGTTTTTT. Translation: CASSLNPGSNTGELFF.

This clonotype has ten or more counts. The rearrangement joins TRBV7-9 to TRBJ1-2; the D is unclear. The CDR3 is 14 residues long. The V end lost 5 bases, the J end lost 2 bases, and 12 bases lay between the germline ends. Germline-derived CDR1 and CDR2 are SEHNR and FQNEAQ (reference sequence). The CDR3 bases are TGTGCCAGCAGCGACGCACACTTAAACTATGGCTACACCTTC. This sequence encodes CASSDAHLNYGYTF.

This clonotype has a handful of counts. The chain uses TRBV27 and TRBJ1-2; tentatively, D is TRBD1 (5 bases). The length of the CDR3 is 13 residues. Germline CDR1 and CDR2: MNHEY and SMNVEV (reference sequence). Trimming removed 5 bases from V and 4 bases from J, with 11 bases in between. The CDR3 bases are TGTGCCAGCAGTGCATACGGGACCTATGGCTACACCTTC. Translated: CASSAYGTYGYTF.

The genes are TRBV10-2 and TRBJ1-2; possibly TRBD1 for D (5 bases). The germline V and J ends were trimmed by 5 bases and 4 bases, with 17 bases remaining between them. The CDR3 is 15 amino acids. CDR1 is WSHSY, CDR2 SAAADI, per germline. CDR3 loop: CASSPTGQYLYGYTF. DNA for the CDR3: TGCGCCAGCAGTCCGACGGGGCAGTACCTCTATGGCTACACCTTC.

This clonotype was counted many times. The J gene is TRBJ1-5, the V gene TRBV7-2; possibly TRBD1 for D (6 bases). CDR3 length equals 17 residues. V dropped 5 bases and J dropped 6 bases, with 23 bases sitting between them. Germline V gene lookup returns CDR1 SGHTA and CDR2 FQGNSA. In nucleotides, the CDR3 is TGTGCCAGCAGCCCGACGGGGGGCGGCCCTCGGATTCAGCCCCAGCATTTT. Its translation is CASSPTGGGPRIQPQHF.

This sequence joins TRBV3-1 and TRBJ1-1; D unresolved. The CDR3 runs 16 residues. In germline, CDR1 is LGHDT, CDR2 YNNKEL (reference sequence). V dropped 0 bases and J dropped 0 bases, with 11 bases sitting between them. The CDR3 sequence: CASSQETRELNTEAFF. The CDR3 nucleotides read TGTGCCAGCAGCCAAGAAACGAGGGAACTGAACACTGAAGCTTTCTTT.

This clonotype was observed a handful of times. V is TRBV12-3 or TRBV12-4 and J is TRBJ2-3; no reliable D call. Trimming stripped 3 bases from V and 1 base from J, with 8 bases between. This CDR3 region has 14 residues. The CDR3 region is CASSFHRGTDTQYF. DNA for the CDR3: TGTGCCAGCAGTTTCCATAGGGGCACAGATACGCAGTATTTT.

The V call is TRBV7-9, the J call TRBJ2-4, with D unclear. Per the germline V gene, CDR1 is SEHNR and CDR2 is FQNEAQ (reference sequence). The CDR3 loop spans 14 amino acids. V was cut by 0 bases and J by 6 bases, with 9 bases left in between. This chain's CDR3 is CASSLAIGLNIQYF. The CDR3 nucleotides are TGTGCCAGCAGCTTAGCGATAGGGTTAAACATTCAGTACTTC. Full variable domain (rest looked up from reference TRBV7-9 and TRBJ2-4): DTGVSQNPRHKITKRGQNVTFRCDPISEHNRLYWYRQTLGQGPEFLTYFQNEAQLEKSRLLSDRFSAERPKGSFSTLEIQRTEQGDSAMYLCASSLAIGLNIQYFGAGTRLSVL.

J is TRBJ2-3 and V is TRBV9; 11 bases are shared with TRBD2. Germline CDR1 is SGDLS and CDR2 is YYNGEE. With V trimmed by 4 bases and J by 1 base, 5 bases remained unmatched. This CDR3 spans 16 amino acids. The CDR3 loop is CASSTLTSGGTDTQYF. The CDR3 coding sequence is TGTGCCAGCAGCACCTTGACTAGCGGGGGCACAGATACGCAGTATTTT.

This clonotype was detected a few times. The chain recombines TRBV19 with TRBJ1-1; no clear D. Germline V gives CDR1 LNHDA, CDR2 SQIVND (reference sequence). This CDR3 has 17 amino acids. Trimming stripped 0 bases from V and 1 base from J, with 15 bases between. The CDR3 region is CASSIDPWAGPNTEAFF. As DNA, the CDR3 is TGTGCCAGTAGTATAGATCCGTGGGCAGGACCGAACACTGAAGCTTTCTTT.

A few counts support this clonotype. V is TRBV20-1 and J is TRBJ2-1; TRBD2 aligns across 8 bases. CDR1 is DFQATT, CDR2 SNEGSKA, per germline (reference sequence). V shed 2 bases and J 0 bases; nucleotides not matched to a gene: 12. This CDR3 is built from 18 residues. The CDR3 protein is CSARPREAGASSYNEQFF. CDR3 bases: TGCAGTGCTAGACCCCGGGAAGCGGGGGCGAGCTCCTACAATGAGCAGTTCTTC.

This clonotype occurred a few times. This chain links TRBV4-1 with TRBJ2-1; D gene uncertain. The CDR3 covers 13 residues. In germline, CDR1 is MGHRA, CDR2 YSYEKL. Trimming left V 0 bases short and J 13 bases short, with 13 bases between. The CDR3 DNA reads TGCGCCAGCAGCCAAGAAGAGGTGGATTCTCAGTTCTTC. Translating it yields CASSQEEVDSQFF.

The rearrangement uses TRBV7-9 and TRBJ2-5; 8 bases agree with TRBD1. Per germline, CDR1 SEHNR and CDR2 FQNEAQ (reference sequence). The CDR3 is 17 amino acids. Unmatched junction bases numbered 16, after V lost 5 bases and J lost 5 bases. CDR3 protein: CASSGQGGANWVETQYF. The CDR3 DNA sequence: TGTGCCAGCAGCGGACAGGGCGGTGCAAATTGGGTGGAGACCCAGTACTTC.

The CDR3 coding sequence is TGTGCCAGCAGCTTGGCTGGGGGGCTCAACGAGCAGTACTTC. It is translated as CASSLAGGLNEQYF. This rearrangement joins TRBV5-4 to TRBJ2-7, with D possibly called TRBD1 or TRBD2 (6 bases each). This CDR3 has 14 amino acids. Trimming removed 0 bases at V and 5 bases at J, with 12 bases between. CDR1 and CDR2 (germline): SGHNT, YYREEE (reference sequence).

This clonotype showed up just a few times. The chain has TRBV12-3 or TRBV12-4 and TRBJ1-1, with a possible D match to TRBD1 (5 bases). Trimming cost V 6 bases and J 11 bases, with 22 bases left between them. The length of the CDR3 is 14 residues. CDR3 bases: TGTGCCAGCAGGTGGGAAGGGACCGAGATCGGGGCTTTCTTT. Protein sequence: CASRWEGTEIGAFF.

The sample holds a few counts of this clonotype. The CDR3 is CASSGNTGWGEQYF. The CDR3 bases are TGTGCCAGCAGCGGGAACACAGGGTGGGGCGAGCAGTACTTC. The J gene is TRBJ2-7, the V gene TRBV7-2; tentative D call: TRBD1 (6 bases). V dropped 5 bases and J dropped 6 bases, with 17 bases sitting between them. The CDR3 length is 14 residues. Germline values: CDR1 SGHTA, CDR2 FQGNSA.